Sequencing of this TCR beta chain was carried out in a study of T cell responses to AZD1222 COVID-19 vaccine. The study, taken as a whole, reports: Increases in Spike-specific TCR breadth and depth were seen after two AZD1222 doses. The donors showed a predominance of white British ancestry and of females, with possible underestimation of clonal diversity.

On this clone itself: Its antigen is unknown.

V trimming: 0 bases; J trimming: 7 bases; junction bases outside the gene matches: 12. This CDR3 has 17 residues. Germline values: CDR1 KGHSH, CDR2 LQKENI. TCRdb's table, derived via immunoSEQ multiplex PCR, lists solely in-frame clones and lacks some. The sample lists more than 250,000 clones, approximately 93% seen once, with 0.55% in the top ten. The receptor was derived from an adult in good health. The genes are TRBV18 and TRBJ2-7, with 10 positions matching TRBD2. Material: peripheral blood, obtained on day 0 of AZD1222 vaccination. CDR3 in amino acids: CASSPPSLLAGVREQYF. The DNA for the CDR3 is TGTGCCAGCTCACCACCGTCTCTTCTAGCGGGAGTTCGTGAGCAGTACTTC.